The 3 T cell receptor beta chains below come from one sample, sequenced in a study of blood T cell repertoires in COVID-19. The protocol was immunoSEQ multiplex PCR, while the TCRdb copy is restricted to in-frame clones and leaves out a portion. The data contain about 170,000 clones, approximately 90% of them seen just once; the ten biggest clones take up around 5%. The sample taken for sequencing was peripheral blood. These receptors originate from a man younger than 35 with COVID-19, enrolled during active disease.

V and J are TRBV12-3 or TRBV12-4 and TRBJ2-7; D uncertain. The CDR3 is 11 amino acids. Trimming took off 6 bases at V and 3 bases at J, with 6 bases between the two ends. In DNA form, the CDR3 reads TGTGCCAGCAGCACTTTCTACGAGCAGTACTTC. Its translation is CASSTFYEQYF.

This chain links TRBV30 with TRBJ2-6; D not resolved. V was trimmed by 5 bases and J by 1 base, leaving 18 bases between them. The germline gives CDR1 GTSNPN, CDR2 SVGIG (reference sequence). This CDR3 has 17 residues. DNA for the CDR3: TGTGCCTGGGACGGTGACCAGACTCATTCTGGGGCCAACGTCCTGACTTTC. It is translated as CAWDGDQTHSGANVLTF.

This chain joins TRBV27 and TRBJ2-7; D is perhaps TRBD2 (6 bases). Deletions cut 2 bases from V and 4 bases from J, with 12 bases between. The CDR3 covers 14 residues. Looked up from germline, CDR1 is MNHEY and CDR2 is SMNVEV (reference sequence). The CDR3 reads CASSLAGSVYEQYF. CDR3 bases: TGTGCCAGCAGTTTAGCGGGGTCCGTATACGAGCAGTACTTC.